The 15 T cell receptor beta chains listed next were all sequenced from one sample in a study of T-cell reconstitution after alpha-beta-depleted transplantation in children. Unique molecular identifiers were used in preparing the TCRbeta library. MiXCR was run by TCRdb on the PCR reads, yielding one entry per CDR3 protein. The profile covers 670,000 or so distinct CDR3 sequences, with approximately 14% appearing a single time and 0.65% to 0.9% taken by the ten largest. Sequenced here: PBMCs, sampled before TCRalphabeta/CD19-depleted stem cell transplant. These TCRs come from a girl aged 2-10 years with congenital amegakaryocytic thrombocytopenia, due to receive a stem cell transplant.

The chain couples TRBV20-1 to TRBJ2-1; no firm D call. The ends were cut back, 0 bases at V and 7 bases at J, with 13 bases in the middle. Per the germline V gene, CDR1 is DFQATT and CDR2 is SNEGSKA (reference sequence). CDR3 length: 14 residues. The CDR3 bases are TGCAGTGCTAGAGATCACCGATTAGGGAATGAGCAGTTCTTC. Protein product: CSARDHRLGNEQFF.

The chain recombines TRBV12-3 or TRBV12-4 with TRBJ1-6; D remains unclear. CDR3 length equals 12 residues. V was shortened by 3 bases and J by 9 bases, with 6 bases between the two germline ends. DNA for the CDR3: TGTGCCAGCAGTTTCTGGCGTTCACCCCTCCACTTT. Its protein product is CASSFWRSPLHF.

The sample holds a few counts of this clonotype. The chain recombines TRBV12-3 or TRBV12-4 with TRBJ2-1; D is possibly TRBD1 (6 bases). With 5 bases removed from V and 6 bases from J, the gap between germline ends came to 20 bases. The CDR3 is 16 residues long. The chain's CDR3 is CASSGRRDISRNEQFF. The CDR3 region has the DNA TGTGCCAGCAGTGGACGCCGGGACATTAGTCGCAATGAGCAGTTCTTC.

This clonotype was seen more than once but under ten times. The limits of the CDR3 on the DNA are not certain, so only TCRdb's listed CDR3 is given. The genes are TRBV7-5 and TRBJ2-3. TRBV7-5 is flagged as a pseudogene. Both ends counted, the CDR3 spans 17 residues. The CDR3 spells CISVPEGSEWQTDTQYF.

This clonotype has at least ten counts. The chain carries TRBV27 and TRBJ2-1; TRBD2 agrees at 8 bases. Losses at the gene ends were 4 bases for V and 3 bases for J; bases not matched to a gene: 5. The germline V gene encodes CDR1 MNHEY and CDR2 SMNVEV (reference sequence). The CDR3 has 15 residues. CDR3 in amino acids: CASSSIAGYYNEQFF. The CDR3 nucleotides are TGTGCCAGCAGTTCTATAGCGGGATACTACAATGAGCAGTTCTTC.

This clonotype was seen many times. This chain links TRBV5-1 with TRBJ2-1, with 11 bases that match TRBD2. Trimming at V came to 4 bases and at J to 4 bases, leaving 4 bases not matched to a gene. This CDR3 is 15 amino acids long. The germline gives CDR1 SGHRS, CDR2 YFSETQ. CDR3 nucleotides: TGCGCCAGCAGCCCGGGACTAGCGGATTACAATGAGCAGTTCTTC. Its translation: CASSPGLADYNEQFF.

Worth noting for this clonotype: Since a much larger clone is just one base distant, this may be a read error. The chain recombines TRBV27 with TRBJ2-1; D is tentatively TRBD1 or TRBD2 (5 bases each). The CDR3 runs to 17 residues. V gave up 2 bases and J gave up 8 bases, with 22 bases separating them. Looked up from germline, CDR1 is MNHEY and CDR2 is SMNVEV (reference sequence). CDR3: CASSLPPWGRGSHEQFF. CDR3 coding DNA: TGTGCCAGCAGTTTACCCCCTTGGGGACGGGGTTCCCATGAGCAGTTCTTC.

Only a few counts were recorded for this clonotype. This sequence joins TRBV4-2 and TRBJ1-5; 12 bases are a match to TRBD1. Germline CDR1 reads LGHNA; CDR2 reads YNFKEQ. J gave up 2 bases and V 4 bases, and 9 bases lay outside the gene matches. The CDR3 consists of 18 residues. The DNA for the CDR3 is TGTGCCAGCAGCCCCCGGGACAGGGGGCAGCGAGGCAATCAGCCCCAGCATTTT. Its translation: CASSPRDRGQRGNQPQHF.

This clonotype has only a few counts. This chain joins TRBV7-2 and TRBJ2-7, with D uncertain. CDR3 length: 15 amino acids. Trimming took off 4 bases at V and 1 base at J, with 14 bases between the two ends. In germline, CDR1 is SGHTA, CDR2 FQGNSA. The chain's CDR3 is CASSSIDGQSYEQYF. CDR3 nucleotide sequence: TGTGCCAGCAGCTCTATTGACGGTCAGTCCTACGAGCAGTACTTC.

At least ten counts were recorded for this clonotype. The chain combines TRBV10-3 with TRBJ2-7; D possibly corresponds to TRBD2 (5 bases). This CDR3 comprises 15 residues. V lost 3 bases and J lost 7, with 19 bases in between. CDR1 is ENHRY, CDR2 SYGVKD, per germline. CDR3 in amino acids: CAISESERSTGEQYF. The CDR3 nucleotides are TGTGCCATCAGTGAAAGCGAGCGGTCGACGGGGGAGCAGTACTTC.

This clonotype occurred many times. The chain combines TRBV29-1 with TRBJ2-7; D might be TRBD1 or TRBD2, each matching 7 bases. Germline values: CDR1 SQVTM, CDR2 ANQGSEA. There are 13 residues in the CDR3. V lost 5 bases and J 2 bases, leaving 13 bases between the germline ends. The CDR3 spells CSVQSGGAYEQYF. CDR3 coding DNA: TGCAGCGTTCAATCAGGGGGGGCCTACGAGCAGTACTTC.

There are a few counts of this clonotype. The J gene is TRBJ2-1, the V gene TRBV4-1; 7 bases agree with TRBD1. CDR3 length: 20 amino acids. Per germline, CDR1 MGHRA and CDR2 YSYEKL. J lost 2 bases, V lost 0 bases, and 16 bases had no gene match. The chain's CDR3 is CASSQEGEKPGQWTYNEQFF. CDR3 in DNA: TGCGCCAGCAGCCAAGAGGGGGAAAAGCCGGGACAGTGGACCTACAATGAGCAGTTCTTC.

This clonotype was observed a handful of times. This chain joins TRBV10-3 and TRBJ2-2, with D possibly matching TRBD2 (5 bases). This CDR3 region has 13 residues. Germline assignment: CDR1 ENHRY and CDR2 SYGVKD. V lost 8 bases and J 1 base, leaving 8 bases between the germline ends. This CDR3 reads CAIPGMNTGELFF. In DNA form, the CDR3 reads TGTGCCATCCCCGGGATGAACACCGGGGAGCTGTTTTTT.

This clonotype has a count of ten or more. The V call is TRBV12-3 or TRBV12-4, the J call TRBJ1-2; D unresolved. The CDR3 has 16 amino acids. V lost 2 bases, J lost 7 bases, and 20 bases lay in between. The CDR3, as DNA: TGTGCCAGCAGTTTACCCTCTACCCCACTCCTTTTTGGCTACACCTTC. Translated, it gives CASSLPSTPLLFGYTF.

This clonotype was seen at least ten times. This chain connects TRBV6-2 or TRBV6-3 to TRBJ1-2, with a possible D match to TRBD1 (5 bases). The CDR3 extends over 12 amino acids. V shed 2 bases and J shed 4 bases, with 5 bases lying between them. Germline assignment: CDR1 MNHEY and CDR2 SVGEGT. The CDR3 DNA reads as TGTGCCAGCAGTTACGGGGGCTATGGCTACACCTTC. Translating gives CASSYGGYGYTF.